The 12 T cell receptor beta chains below come from one sample, sequenced in a study of shared T cell receptors in the human thymus. The method was immunoSEQ multiplex PCR; TCRdb's version includes in-frame clones alone and lacks a portion of them. The sample lists approximately 730,000 clones, approximately 83% occurring once. The sample was also linked to a second study, of human thymus T cells.

The sample was thymocytes. Every receptor here comes from a girl less than two years old with a congenital heart defect.

The rearrangement joins TRBV29-1 to TRBJ2-6; D is perhaps TRBD2 (6 bases). Trimming removed 5 bases from V and 1 base from J, with 24 bases in between. CDR3 length equals 19 residues. Germline CDR1 and CDR2: SQVTM and ANQGSEA. The CDR3 here is CSVKGPTLKRVSGANVLTF. CDR3 nucleotides: TGCAGCGTTAAAGGGCCCACCCTGAAGCGGGTTTCTGGGGCCAACGTCCTGACTTTC.

The V gene is TRBV27, the J gene TRBJ1-2; possibly TRBD1 for D (6 bases). Germline lookup yields CDR1 MNHEY and CDR2 SMNVEV (reference sequence). The CDR3 covers 16 residues. V shed 2 bases and J shed 1 base, with 14 bases lying between them. The CDR3 region has the DNA TGTGCCAGCAGTTTACACCCAGGACAGAATAACTATGGCTACACCTTC. This translates into CASSLHPGQNNYGYTF.

The chain combines TRBV5-1 with TRBJ1-1; D not resolved. The CDR3 covers 15 residues. Germline V gene sequence: CDR1 SGHRS, CDR2 YFSETQ. Trimming left V 0 bases short and J 3 bases short, with 12 bases between. The CDR3, as DNA: TGCGCCAGCAGCTTGGCCCTACAGAAGCACACTGAAGCTTTCTTT. Protein sequence: CASSLALQKHTEAFF.

This clone was counted a few times. The CDR3, as DNA: TGTGCCAGCACCTCACCCGGTAGACAGGGCCGAAACTACAATGAGCAGTTCTTC. The encoded protein is CASTSPGRQGRNYNEQFF. The chain carries TRBV11-2 and TRBJ2-1; 7 positions match TRBD1. This CDR3 is 18 amino acids long. Per the germline V gene, CDR1 is SGHAT and CDR2 is FQNNGV. The V segment lost 7 bases and the J segment 3 bases; nucleotides outside the gene matches: 18.

This chain joins TRBV4-3 and TRBJ1-1; D might be TRBD1 (5 bases). This CDR3 contains 16 residues. Trimming shortened V by 4 bases and J by 3 bases, and 18 bases separated the two germline ends. Germline CDR1 reads LGHNA; CDR2 reads YSLEER. In nucleotides, the CDR3 is TGCGCCAGCAGCCTACAAGCCATCAGGGAGGACACTGAAGCTTTCTTT. Amino acid sequence: CASSLQAIREDTEAFF.

The chain uses TRBV30 and TRBJ1-2; tentatively, D is TRBD1 (5 bases). The CDR3 totals 21 residues. CDR1 is GTSNPN and CDR2 is SVGIG in the germline V gene (reference sequence). V lost 6 bases and J lost 5, with 40 bases in between. This CDR3 reads CACPLYSSGAGPPPAQYGYTF. The CDR3 DNA reads TGTGCCTGTCCTTTATATTCATCGGGCGCGGGGCCGCCACCGGCTCAATATGGCTACACCTTC.

This sequence joins TRBV27 and TRBJ1-1, with 7 bases identical to TRBD1. J gave up 1 base and V 4 bases, and 3 bases lay outside the gene matches. CDR3 length: 14 amino acids. CDR1 is MNHEY, CDR2 SMNVEV, per germline (reference sequence). The CDR3 DNA reads TGTGCCAGCAGTTCAAGACAGGGGAACACTGAAGCTTTCTTT. Its protein product is CASSSRQGNTEAFF.

The CDR3 DNA reads as TGTGCCAGCAGTTACATCCTAGGAAATGAGCAGTTCTTC. It codes for CASSYILGNEQFF. This rearrangement joins TRBV6-5 to TRBJ2-1; D remains ambiguous. The V gene lost 2 bases and the J gene lost 7 bases, with 9 bases spanning the gap. This CDR3 is 13 amino acids long. CDR1 MNHEY and CDR2 SVGAGI come from the germline V gene.

The chain is built from TRBV18 and TRBJ1-2, with D perhaps matching TRBD1 (6 bases). Trimming shortened V by 1 base and J by 0 bases, and 15 bases separated the two germline ends. The CDR3 has 17 amino acids. Germline V gene lookup returns CDR1 KGHSH and CDR2 LQKENI. CDR3 loop: CASSPRVQGWANYGYTF. The CDR3 coding sequence is TGTGCCAGCTCACCACGGGTGCAGGGGTGGGCTAACTATGGCTACACCTTC.

The chain has TRBV6-5 and TRBJ2-1, with 9 nucleotides matching TRBD1. This CDR3 region has 14 residues. After removal of 6 bases from V and 7 bases from J, the junction contained 7 bases not matched to a gene. The germline V gene encodes CDR1 MNHEY and CDR2 SVGAGI. CDR3 loop: CASSRQQGANEQFF. The CDR3 DNA follows: TGTGCCAGCAGCCGACAACAGGGGGCTAATGAGCAGTTCTTC.

The chain carries TRBV5-1 and TRBJ1-4; the D is unclear. Germline V gives CDR1 SGHRS, CDR2 YFSETQ. The CDR3 has 15 amino acids. Trimming shortened V by 0 bases and J by 5 bases, and 11 bases separated the two germline ends. The CDR3 bases are TGCGCCAGCAGCTTGGGCCGGCGGTTAAATGAAAAACTGTTTTTT. Protein product: CASSLGRRLNEKLFF.

The V and J genes are TRBV25-1 and TRBJ2-7; no clear D. In germline, CDR1 is MGHDK, CDR2 SYGVNS. Trimming left V 2 bases short and J 4 bases short, with 12 bases between. The CDR3 is 14 residues long. The CDR3 spells CASSESDRPYEQYF. CDR3 bases: TGTGCCAGCAGTGAAAGCGACCGACCGTACGAGCAGTACTTC.